Presented here are 24 T cell receptor beta chains from one specimen sequenced in a study of neurological immune-mediated disorders. TCRdb re-derived calls from the 5' RACE reads in MiXCR, one entry per CDR3 protein. The sample includes about 59,000 distinct CDR3 sequences, 24% of them seen just once. Time point denoted: technical triplicate 2. Sequenced: PBMCs. These receptors originate from a man aged 55 to 69 with HTLV-1-associated myelopathy (HAM/TSP).

The chain recombines TRBV28 with TRBJ2-5, with 7 nucleotides matching TRBD2. Trimming removed 6 bases from V and 4 bases from J; junction bases left unmatched: 8. The germline V gene encodes CDR1 MDHEN and CDR2 SYDVKM. The CDR3 runs 14 residues. The CDR3 here is CASSLTGTIETQYF. DNA for the CDR3: TGTGCCAGCAGCCTTACCGGGACTATAGAGACCCAGTACTTC.

This chain uses TRBV28 with TRBJ1-2; TRBD1 is a possible D gene (5 bases). V lost 5 bases, J lost 5 bases, and 21 bases lay in between. The CDR3 has 16 residues. The V gene's germline CDR1 is MDHEN and CDR2 SYDVKM. This CDR3 is CASSPPVREGLYGYTF. The CDR3 DNA is TGTGCCAGCAGTCCCCCTGTCCGTGAGGGGCTATATGGCTACACCTTC.

The chain links TRBV20-1 to TRBJ2-3; no reliable D call. V was cut by 5 bases and J by 0 bases, with 18 bases left in between. Germline values: CDR1 DFQATT, CDR2 SNEGSKA (reference sequence). CDR3 length: 16 amino acids. In DNA, the CDR3 is TGCAGTGCTGGCGAGTCGATGGGTTTCAGCACAGATACGCAGTATTTT. It codes for CSAGESMGFSTDTQYF.

The sample holds a few counts of this clonotype. This chain uses TRBV29-1 with TRBJ2-7; D is uncertain. The ends were cut back, 8 bases at V and 5 bases at J, with 10 bases in the middle. The CDR3 length is 10 residues. Germline V gene data show CDR1 as SQVTM and CDR2 as ANQGSEA. CDR3 DNA: TGCAGCAAGAGTTTGCACGAGCAGTACTTC. Residues: CSKSLHEQYF.

The table lists this clonotype with many counts. The V call is TRBV20-1, the J call TRBJ2-3, with 9 bases matching TRBD1. Germline values: CDR1 DFQATT, CDR2 SNEGSKA (reference sequence). There are 13 residues in the CDR3. CDR3 sequence reads: CRLQGAGTDTQYF. CDR3 bases: TGCAGATTACAGGGGGCCGGAACAGATACGCAGTATTTT.

Ten or more counts support this clonotype. The chain links TRBV5-1 to TRBJ2-3; 8 bases are shared with TRBD2. The CDR3 has 15 amino acids. The germline V gene encodes CDR1 SGHRS and CDR2 YFSETQ. V shed 4 bases, J shed 0 bases, and the junction held 4 bases outside the gene matches. The CDR3 region is CASSTSSGSTDTQYF. The CDR3 DNA reads TGCGCCAGCAGCACCTCTAGCGGGAGCACAGATACGCAGTATTTT.

Many counts were recorded for this clonotype. The V gene is TRBV27, the J gene TRBJ2-7, with TRBD1 as a possible D gene (6 bases). The CDR3 sequence is 17 residues long. Germline CDR1 is MNHEY and CDR2 is SMNVEV (reference sequence). Trimming took 2 bases from V and 6 from J, leaving 23 bases between them. Written as DNA, the CDR3 is TGTGCCAGCAGTTTAGGGACACTTGCTAGCAGTGGAAGCGAGCAGTACTTC. Its protein is CASSLGTLASSGSEQYF.

V is TRBV5-6 and J is TRBJ2-1; TRBD1 or TRBD2 may be the D gene (5 bases each). CDR1 is SGHDT and CDR2 is YYEEEE in the germline V gene. Trimming pared 3 bases from V and 0 bases from J, leaving 13 bases between. CDR3 length: 16 residues. DNA for the CDR3: TGTGCCAGCAGCTCATCGGGGCCGGGCTCCTACAATGAGCAGTTCTTC. This gives the protein CASSSSGPGSYNEQFF.

In its sample, this clonotype was seen many times. The chain couples TRBV6-5 to TRBJ2-3; 7 nucleotides agree with TRBD2. Germline trimming cut 4 bases from V and 7 bases from J; bases unmatched to any gene: 11. Germline V gene data show CDR1 as MNHEY and CDR2 as SVGAGI. There are 15 residues in the CDR3. CDR3 DNA sequence: TGTGCCAGCAGTTCCTTCGCGGCGGGAGTGAATACGCAGTATTTT. Residues: CASSSFAAGVNTQYF.

In this sample, this clonotype turned up many times. The rearrangement joins TRBV5-1 to TRBJ1-1, with unresolved D. V was shortened by 1 base and J by 0 bases, with 13 bases between the two germline ends. The CDR3 sequence is 16 residues long. Germline CDR1 and CDR2: SGHRS and YFSETQ. The CDR3 is CASSLSSTGMNTEAFF. The CDR3 nucleotides read TGCGCCAGCAGCTTGTCTTCCACGGGCATGAACACTGAAGCTTTCTTT.

The sample holds many counts of this clonotype. The CDR3 DNA follows: TGCGCCAGCAGCCAGGACAGACGGAGCAATCAGCCCCAGCATTTT. Translation gives CASSQDRRSNQPQHF. This chain joins TRBV4-1 and TRBJ1-5, with D perhaps TRBD1 (6 bases). Between the trimmed V and J ends, which lost 3 bases and 1 base, there was a span of 10 bases. CDR1 is MGHRA, CDR2 YSYEKL, per germline. This CDR3 region has 15 residues.

Comment on this clonotype: Likely a read error: the CDR3 ends without its conserved phenylalanine or tryptophan. The CDR3 region has the DNA TGTGCCAGCAGTTCCGGGCGGGCGAGGCACCAGCATATT. As protein: CASSSGRARHQHI. The J gene is TRBJ1-5, the V gene TRBV27; D gene ambiguous. Germline lookup yields CDR1 MNHEY and CDR2 SMNVEV (reference sequence). The CDR3 runs to 13 residues. Trimming took off 4 bases at V and 12 bases at J, with 16 bases between the two ends.

There are many counts of this clonotype. The V call is TRBV7-6, the J call TRBJ2-5; 10 bases align to TRBD1. The CDR3 sequence is 16 residues long. The germline CDR1 and CDR2 sequences are SGHVS and FNYEAQ. V lost 2 bases and J lost 3; bases outside the gene matches: 6. The CDR3 DNA reads TGTGCCAGCAGCTTAAGTAGGGGACAGGGGAAAGAGACCCAGTACTTC. Translated: CASSLSRGQGKETQYF.

In this sample, this clonotype turned up a few times. The chain links TRBV27 to TRBJ2-7; tentative D call: TRBD1 (7 bases). Trimming pared 5 bases from V and 6 bases from J, leaving 23 bases between. This CDR3 has 16 residues. The V gene's germline CDR1 is MNHEY and CDR2 SMNVEV (reference sequence). The CDR3 DNA follows: TGTGCCAGCAGTCCCCTCAGGGGGGCGGGCGGATCCGAGCAGTACTTC. Its protein is CASSPLRGAGGSEQYF.

The table lists this clonotype with a count of one. At one end, the junction sequence differs from germline, possibly due to a read error. V is TRBV3-1 and J is TRBJ2-7, with D tentatively TRBD1 or TRBD2 (5 bases each). CDR3 size: 15 residues. The germline V gene encodes CDR1 LGHDT and CDR2 YNNKEL (reference sequence). For the CDR3, the DNA is TGTGCCAGCAGCCAGATGATCGGGACCACCTACGAGCATTACTTC. Protein: CASSQMIGTTYEHYF.

This clonotype has at least ten counts. The rearrangement uses TRBV5-6 and TRBJ2-3; the D gene could be TRBD1 or TRBD2 (5 bases each). V was trimmed by 6 bases and J by 1 base, leaving 12 bases between them. The CDR3 covers 14 residues. Germline values: CDR1 SGHDT, CDR2 YYEEEE. As DNA, the CDR3 is TGTGCCAGCAAAGCCATGGGGGGCACAGATACGCAGTATTTT. It codes for CASKAMGGTDTQYF.

The sample holds many counts of this clonotype. This rearrangement joins TRBV11-2 to TRBJ2-3, with D unclear. The CDR3 runs to 14 residues. Germline V gene data show CDR1 as SGHAT and CDR2 as FQNNGV. V lost 2 bases to trimming and J lost 6 bases, with 12 bases between them. The CDR3 DNA is TGTGCCAGCAGCTTATCTGGTCAGAGGGATACGCAGTATTTT. This translates into CASSLSGQRDTQYF.

This chain joins TRBV4-1 and TRBJ2-7, with D possibly being TRBD2 (6 bases). The CDR3 runs 16 residues. Germline values: CDR1 MGHRA, CDR2 YSYEKL. The V end lost 2 bases, the J end lost 2 bases, and 16 bases lay between the germline ends. The chain's CDR3 is CASSQLFRDSTYEQYF. In DNA, the CDR3 is TGCGCCAGCAGCCAACTTTTCCGGGACTCTACCTACGAGCAGTACTTC.

The sample holds many counts of this clonotype. Germline is not matched at one junction end, which may reflect a read error. The V call is TRBV29-1, the J call TRBJ2-7; tentative D call: TRBD2 (5 bases). The CDR3 is 13 residues long. Germline CDR1 reads SQVTM; CDR2 reads ANQGSEA. CDR3 loop: CSVDGGGSYEQYF. CDR3 coding DNA: TGCAGCGTTGACGGCGGAGGCTCCTACGAGCAGTACTTT.

This clonotype was counted at least ten times. This sequence joins TRBV28 and TRBJ2-3; 8 bases align to TRBD1. The V segment lost 2 bases and the J segment 1 base; nucleotides outside the gene matches: 2. The germline V gene has CDR1 MDHEN and CDR2 SYDVKM. This CDR3 comprises 15 residues. The CDR3 nucleotides are TGTGCCAGCAGTTTACCAGGGGGCGGCACAGATACGCAGTATTTT. Its protein is CASSLPGGGTDTQYF.

In its sample, this clonotype was seen many times. The limits of the CDR3 on the DNA are not certain, so only TCRdb's listed CDR3 is given. J is TRBJ2-2 and V is TRBV5-1; the table's D call, TRBD1, was not checked against the DNA. The CDR3 sequence runs 17 residues, both termini included. Germline-derived CDR1 and CDR2 are SGHRS and YFSETQ. This CDR3 reads CASSFGPGQGLPGELFF.

This chain joins TRBV6-6 and TRBJ2-3, with 7 bases aligning to TRBD2. This CDR3 is 14 amino acids long. V lost 3 bases, J lost 3 bases, and 3 bases stayed unmatched. Germline values: CDR1 MNHNY, CDR2 SVGAGI (reference sequence). This CDR3 is CASSYGSGTDTQYF. The CDR3 region has the DNA TGTGCCAGCAGTTATGGTAGCGGGACAGATACGCAGTATTTT.

This clonotype was observed at least ten times. The rearrangement links TRBV20-1 to TRBJ1-5, with a weak D call TRBD1 (5 bases). The germline V gene encodes CDR1 DFQATT and CDR2 SNEGSKA (reference sequence). CDR3 length equals 16 residues. Trimming shortened V by 0 bases and J by 4 bases, and 16 bases separated the two germline ends. CDR3 residues: CSARDPGRGGNQPQHF. The CDR3 DNA reads TGCAGTGCTAGAGACCCGGGACGTGGAGGGAATCAGCCCCAGCATTTT.

There are many counts of this clonotype. The chain employs TRBV14 and TRBJ2-1; 7 nucleotides match TRBD2. Germline CDR1 reads SGHDN; CDR2 reads FVKESK. V was clipped by 3 bases and J by 5 bases; unmatched bases: 4. This CDR3 region has 14 residues. CDR3 residues: CASSQSSGDNEQFF. DNA of the CDR3: TGTGCCAGCAGCCAGTCTAGCGGCGACAATGAGCAGTTCTTC.